This T cell receptor beta chain was obtained from a study of T cells after yellow fever vaccination. Study-level information: With SMART-Seq v4 Ultra Low Input, the fractions containing low cell numbers were prepared.

CDR3 size: 15 residues. V was shortened by 0 bases and J by 5 bases, with 10 bases between the two germline ends. Germline CDR1 and CDR2: MNHEY and SVGAGI. It was through 5'RACE template switching that TCR cDNA was made, with a universal primer site and UMIs added. Via MiXCR, TCRdb re-called the 5' RACE reads, giving one row per CDR3 protein. The profile covers roughly 56,000 distinct CDR3 sequences, with approximately 5.7% appearing a single time and around a third taken by the ten largest. Whole-study findings and limits: Almost none of the vaccine-responding clonotypes turned up in sorted memory subsets on day 0, the data showed. Post-booster reappearance was seen for most primary-vaccination clones (about 95% CD4, roughly 88% CD8).

This clonotype was observed many times. This chain joins TRBV6-5 and TRBJ1-4, with D possibly matching TRBD1 (5 bases). Sequenced material: PBMCs, either bulk or a sorted T-cell subset (CD4+, CD8+, memory, or dextramer-sorted; not recorded which), taken on the day of the yellow fever booster vaccination. The clonotype originates from a man aged 18 to 30 who received the YFV17D yellow fever vaccine. The CDR3 coding sequence is TGTGCCAGCAGTTACTCGGGGGGAGAAAATGAAAAACTGTTTTTT. It translates to CASSYSGGENEKLFF.